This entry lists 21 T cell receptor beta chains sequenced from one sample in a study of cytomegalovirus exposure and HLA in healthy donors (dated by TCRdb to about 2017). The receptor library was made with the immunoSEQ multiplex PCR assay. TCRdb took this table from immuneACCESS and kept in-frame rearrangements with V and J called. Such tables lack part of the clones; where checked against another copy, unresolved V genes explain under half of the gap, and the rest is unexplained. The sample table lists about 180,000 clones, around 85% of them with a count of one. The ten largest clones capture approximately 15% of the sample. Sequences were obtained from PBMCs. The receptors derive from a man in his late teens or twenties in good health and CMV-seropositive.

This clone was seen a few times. The CDR3 loop reads CASSPQRGREYF. The CDR3 DNA reads TGTGCCAGCAGTCCCCAGCGGGGTAGAGAGTATTTT. The V call is TRBV7-9, the J call TRBJ2-3, with 7 bases that match TRBD2. V shed 6 bases and J 13 bases; nucleotides not matched to a gene: 10. Looked up from germline, CDR1 is SEHNR and CDR2 is FQNEAQ (reference sequence). CDR3 length: 12 amino acids.

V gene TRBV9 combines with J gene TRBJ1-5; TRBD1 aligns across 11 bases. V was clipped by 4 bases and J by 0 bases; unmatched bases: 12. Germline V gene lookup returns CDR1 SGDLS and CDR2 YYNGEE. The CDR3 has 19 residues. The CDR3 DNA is TGTGCCAGCAGCCCAAGGACAGGGGGCAAGGGGGATAGCAATCAGCCCCAGCATTTT. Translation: CASSPRTGGKGDSNQPQHF.

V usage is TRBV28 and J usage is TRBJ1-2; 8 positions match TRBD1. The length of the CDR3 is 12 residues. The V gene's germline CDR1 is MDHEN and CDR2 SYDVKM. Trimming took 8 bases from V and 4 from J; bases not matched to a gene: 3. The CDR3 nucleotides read TGTGCCAGCTCGGGACAGGCCTATGGCTACACCTTC. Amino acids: CASSGQAYGYTF.

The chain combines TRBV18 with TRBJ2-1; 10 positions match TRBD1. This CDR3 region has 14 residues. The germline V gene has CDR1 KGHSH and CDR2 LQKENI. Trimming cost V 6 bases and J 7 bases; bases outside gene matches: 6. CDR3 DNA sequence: TGTGCCAGCTCGCGGACAGGGGGGCGGAATGAGCAGTTCTTC. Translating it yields CASSRTGGRNEQFF.

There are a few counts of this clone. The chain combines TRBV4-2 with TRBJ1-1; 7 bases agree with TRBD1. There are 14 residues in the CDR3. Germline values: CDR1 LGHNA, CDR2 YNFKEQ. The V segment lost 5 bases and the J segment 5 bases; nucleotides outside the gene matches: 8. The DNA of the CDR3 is TGTGCCAGCAGCTACACAGGGGAGAGGACTGAAGCTTTCTTT. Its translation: CASSYTGERTEAFF.

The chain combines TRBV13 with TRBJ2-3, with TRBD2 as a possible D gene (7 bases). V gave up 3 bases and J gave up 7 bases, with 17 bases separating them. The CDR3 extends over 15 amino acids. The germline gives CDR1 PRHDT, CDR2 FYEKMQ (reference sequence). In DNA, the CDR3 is TGTGCCAGCAGCTTGAAGTGGGGGGGCGAATATACGCAGTATTTT. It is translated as CASSLKWGGEYTQYF.

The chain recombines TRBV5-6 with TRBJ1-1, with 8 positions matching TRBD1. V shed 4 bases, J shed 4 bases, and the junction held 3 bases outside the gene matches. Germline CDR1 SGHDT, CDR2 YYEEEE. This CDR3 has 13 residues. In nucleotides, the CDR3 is TGTGCCAGCAGCCCACAGGGGGGCACTGAAGCTTTCTTT. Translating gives CASSPQGGTEAFF.

CDR3 sequence reads: CASSSPDSKNIQYF. In DNA, the CDR3 is TGTGCCAGCAGTAGCCCGGACAGCAAAAACATTCAGTACTTC. The chain employs TRBV6-5 and TRBJ2-4; maybe TRBD1 (6 bases). Germline V CDR1 and CDR2: MNHEY, SVGAGI. Trimming removed 5 bases at V and 3 bases at J, with 11 bases between. The CDR3 is 14 amino acids.

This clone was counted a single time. The CDR3 coding sequence is TGCGCCAGCAGCAGAGGCCAGGGGCTCTACACAGATACGCAGTATTTT. Translating it yields CASSRGQGLYTDTQYF. The genes are TRBV5-1 and TRBJ2-3, with D possibly being TRBD1 (6 bases). There are 16 residues in the CDR3. The germline V and J ends were trimmed by 4 bases and 2 bases, with 17 bases remaining between them. Germline V CDR1 and CDR2: SGHRS, YFSETQ.

The CDR3, as DNA: TGCGCCAGCAGCCCCTTCCCTTCAGGGGAAGACTATGGCTACACCTTC. It translates to CASSPFPSGEDYGYTF. The rearrangement joins TRBV5-1 to TRBJ1-2; a weak D match, TRBD1 (6 bases). The CDR3 runs 16 residues. Germline-derived CDR1 and CDR2 are SGHRS and YFSETQ. The V gene lost 4 bases and the J gene lost 3 bases, with 19 bases spanning the gap.

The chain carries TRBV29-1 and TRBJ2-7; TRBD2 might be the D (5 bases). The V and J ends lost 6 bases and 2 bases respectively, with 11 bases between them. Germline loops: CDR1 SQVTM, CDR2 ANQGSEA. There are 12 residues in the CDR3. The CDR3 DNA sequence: TGCAGCGTCGATACGGGGACCTACGAGCAGTACTTC. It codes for CSVDTGTYEQYF.

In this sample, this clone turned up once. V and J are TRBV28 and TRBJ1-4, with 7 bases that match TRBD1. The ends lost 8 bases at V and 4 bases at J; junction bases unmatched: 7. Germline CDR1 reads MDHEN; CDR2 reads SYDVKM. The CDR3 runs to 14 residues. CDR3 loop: CASCLTGINEKLFF. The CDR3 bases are TGTGCCAGCTGCCTGACAGGGATTAATGAAAAACTGTTTTTT.

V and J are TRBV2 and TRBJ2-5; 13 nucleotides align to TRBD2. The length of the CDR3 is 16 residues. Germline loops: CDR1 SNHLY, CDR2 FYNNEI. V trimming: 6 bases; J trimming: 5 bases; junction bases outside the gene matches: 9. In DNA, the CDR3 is TGTGCCAGCAGAAAGACTAGCGGGGGGCTAGTGGAGACCCAGTACTTC. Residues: CASRKTSGGLVETQYF.

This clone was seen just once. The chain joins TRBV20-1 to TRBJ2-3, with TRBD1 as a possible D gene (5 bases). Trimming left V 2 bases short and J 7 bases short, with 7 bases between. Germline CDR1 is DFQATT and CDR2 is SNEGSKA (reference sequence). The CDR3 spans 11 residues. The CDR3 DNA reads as TGCAGTGCTAGACAGGGCCATACGCAGTATTTT. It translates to CSARQGHTQYF.

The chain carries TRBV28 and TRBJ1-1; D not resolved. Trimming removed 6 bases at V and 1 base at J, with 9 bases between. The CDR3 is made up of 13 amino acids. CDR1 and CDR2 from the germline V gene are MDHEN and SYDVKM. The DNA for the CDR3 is TGTGCCAGCAGGCCACTCGGGAACACTGAAGCTTTCTTT. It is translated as CASRPLGNTEAFF.

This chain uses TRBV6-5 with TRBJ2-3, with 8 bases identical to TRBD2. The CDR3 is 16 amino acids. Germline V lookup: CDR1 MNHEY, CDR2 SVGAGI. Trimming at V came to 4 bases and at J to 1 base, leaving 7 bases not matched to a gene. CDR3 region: CASSSQAGVRTDTQYF. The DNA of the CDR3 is TGTGCCAGCAGTTCTCAAGCGGGAGTACGCACAGATACGCAGTATTTT.

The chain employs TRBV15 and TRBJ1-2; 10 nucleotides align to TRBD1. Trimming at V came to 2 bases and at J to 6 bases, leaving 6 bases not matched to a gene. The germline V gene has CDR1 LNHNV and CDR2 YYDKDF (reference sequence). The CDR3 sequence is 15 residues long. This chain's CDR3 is CATSRMGQGRDGYTF. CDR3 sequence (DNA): TGTGCCACCAGCAGAATGGGACAGGGGAGGGATGGCTACACCTTC.

As DNA, the CDR3 is TGTGCCTGGAGCGGGGGGGCCGCTGGAGAGACCCAGTACTTC. Translated, it gives CAWSGGAAGETQYF. This chain links TRBV30 with TRBJ2-5; 8 positions match TRBD2. The CDR3 covers 14 residues. V trimming: 3 bases; J trimming: 4 bases; junction bases outside the gene matches: 7. Germline CDR1 is GTSNPN and CDR2 is SVGIG (reference sequence).

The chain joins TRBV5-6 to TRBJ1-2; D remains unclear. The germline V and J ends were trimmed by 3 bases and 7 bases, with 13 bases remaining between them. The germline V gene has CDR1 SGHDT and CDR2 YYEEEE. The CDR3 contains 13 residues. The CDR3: CASSSLTLGGYTF. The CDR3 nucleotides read TGTGCCAGCAGCTCACTAACCCTGGGTGGCTACACCTTC. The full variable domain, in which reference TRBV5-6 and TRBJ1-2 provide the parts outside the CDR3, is DAGVTQSPTHLIKTRGQQVTLRCSPKSGHDTVSWYQQALGQGPQFIFQYYEEEERQRGNFPDRFSGHQFPNYSSELNVNALLLGDSALYLCASSSLTLGGYTFGSGTRLTVV.

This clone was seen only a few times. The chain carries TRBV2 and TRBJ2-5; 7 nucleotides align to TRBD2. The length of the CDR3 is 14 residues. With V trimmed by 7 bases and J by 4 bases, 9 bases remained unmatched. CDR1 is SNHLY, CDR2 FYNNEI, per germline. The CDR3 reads CASNPALAVETQYF. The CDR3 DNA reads TGTGCCAGCAATCCGGCGCTAGCGGTAGAGACCCAGTACTTC.

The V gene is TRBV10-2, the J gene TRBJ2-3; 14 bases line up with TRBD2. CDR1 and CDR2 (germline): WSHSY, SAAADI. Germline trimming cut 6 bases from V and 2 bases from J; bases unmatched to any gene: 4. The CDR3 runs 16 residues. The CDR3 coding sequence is TGCGCCAGCAGGAGGACTAGCGGGGGGCCCACAGATACGCAGTATTTT. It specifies CASRRTSGGPTDTQYF.